A selection of T cell receptor beta chains follows, all from one sample in a study of blood T cell repertoires in COVID-19. Assay: immunoSEQ multiplex PCR; the TCRdb copy retains only in-frame clones and omits some. The sample carries 300,000 to 350,000 clones, 88% recorded once. The sequenced material came from PBMCs or T cells enriched from blood (not recorded which). The receptor source for this set is a man aged 25-45 years who had recovered from COVID-19. The conserved cysteine and the conserved F or W are not part of the CDR3 here. D genes are given only for firm matches.

J | V | D | CDR3
TRBJ2-2 | TRBV2 | - | ASSSQGFPPGELF
TRBJ1-6 | TRBV7-9 | TRBD1 | ASSLGQGGSPLH
TRBJ2-1 | TRBV7-9 | TRBD2 | ASSLESFGGNEQF
TRBJ2-3 | TRBV5-4 | - | ASSFTGTDTQY
TRBJ2-7 | TRBV11-2 | - | ASSPTQGYEQY
TRBJ2-4 | TRBV3-1/TRBV3-2 | - | ASSPSSGFPFQY
TRBJ2-1 | TRBV7-9 | TRBD1 | ASSQDLTGGWNEQF
TRBJ1-4 | TRBV2 | - | ASSPEGEKLF
TRBJ1-3 | TRBV3-1/TRBV3-2 | - | ASSQEGVSGNTIY
TRBJ1-2 | TRBV6-5 | - | ASSYSVGGAIGGYT
TRBJ1-1 | TRBV19 | - | ASSLGRERNTEAF
TRBJ2-2 | TRBV19 | TRBD1 | ASTGTGVDAGELF
TRBJ2-7 | TRBV5-1 | TRBD1 | ASSWTGTGTIYEQY
TRBJ2-6 | TRBV5-1 | - | ASSLGGQAGANVLT
TRBJ1-6 | TRBV4-2 | - | ASSQDGRDNSPLH
TRBJ1-4 | TRBV2 | TRBD1 | ASSATGTGNEKLF
TRBJ1-2 | TRBV12-3/TRBV12-4 | TRBD1 | ASLGQQLYGYT
TRBJ1-5 | TRBV10-1 | - | ASSEGQYSNQPQH
TRBJ2-2 | TRBV10-1 | - | ASSADSRTGELF
TRBJ1-2 | TRBV5-1 | - | ASSDPRGSLH
TRBJ2-6 | TRBV3-1/TRBV3-2 | TRBD2 | ASSQLAGGPGANVLT
TRBJ2-7 | TRBV7-2 | TRBD1 | ASSPSGTGAYEQY
TRBJ2-7 | TRBV11-2 | TRBD1 | ASSLVGQAIEQY
TRBJ2-3 | TRBV5-5 | TRBD2 | ASSRLAPLTDTQY
TRBJ2-5 | TRBV7-7 | TRBD1 | ASSPTGTGRETQY
TRBJ2-1 | TRBV18 | TRBD2 | ASYPLAGGLNSYNEQF
TRBJ1-1 | TRBV6-1 | - | ASSEIVNTEAF
TRBJ2-1 | TRBV27 | - | ASEAGGRYNEQF
TRBJ2-3 | TRBV1 | - | TSSQGVSGRTDTQY
TRBJ2-7 | TRBV28 | TRBD1 | ASSTPGQGNHEQY
TRBJ1-2 | TRBV9 | - | ASSDRGGGGYT
TRBJ2-2 | TRBV24-1 | - | ATTQGNTGELF
TRBJ1-6 | TRBV5-6 | - | ASSLERGDSPLH
TRBJ2-1 | TRBV19 | TRBD2 | ASTPSGRLPGNEQF
TRBJ1-2 | TRBV20-1 | - | SASSRGGGYT
TRBJ2-5 | TRBV24-1 | TRBD2 | ATSDPSGNQETQY
TRBJ1-2 | TRBV6-1 | - | ASSEDGQRRYGYT
TRBJ2-2 | TRBV5-1 | TRBD1 | ASSSGTDTGELF
TRBJ2-7 | TRBV6-5 | TRBD1 | ASSYQPQGESYEQY
TRBJ2-2 | TRBV9 | TRBD1 | ASSVQTGQHTGELF
TRBJ1-4 | TRBV19 | TRBD1 | ASSLDREKLF